These T cell receptor beta chains were read from a single sample in a study of chemoradiotherapy in HPV16-positive cancers. Sequenced by immunoSEQ multiplex PCR; TCRdb stores in-frame clones only, minus some. The sample contains some 13,000 clones, around 87% of which appear only once. The sample here was blood, taken from a patient who underwent chemoradiotherapy. Source of these receptors: a human donor with HPV-associated anogenital cancer. The CDR3 runs from the conserved cysteine through the conserved F or W. Each record gives: D gene, clone size, V gene, J gene, CDR3 protein, CDR3 DNA. The D gene is left open where the match is weak. Clone size is shown for a subset of rows, as once, few, many or a class of expanded clone.

>NA|NA|TRBV5-5|TRBJ1-2
CASSGTTGSNYGYTF
TGTGCCAGCAGCGGGACAACGGGAAGCAACTATGGCTACACCTTC
>NA|NA|TRBV13|TRBJ2-2
CASSSRFWPSASGELFF
TGTGCCAGCAGCTCCCGATTTTGGCCTAGCGCTTCCGGGGAGCTGTTTTTT
>TRBD1|once|TRBV5-1|TRBJ2-7
CASSLRQGTYEQYF
TGCGCCAGCAGCTTGAGACAGGGAACGTATGAGCAGTACTTC
>NA|NA|TRBV19|TRBJ1-1
CASSSRQSARTEAFF
TGTGCCAGTAGTTCTCGTCAATCGGCGAGGACTGAAGCTTTCTTT
>NA|NA|TRBV2|TRBJ1-1
CASGHTGAFF
TGTGCCAGCGGGCATACAGGGGCTTTCTTT
>NA|NA|TRBV7-9|TRBJ2-1
CASSPTGGRSPEQFF
TGTGCCAGCAGCCCGACGGGGGGCCGGTCTCCTGAGCAGTTCTTC
>TRBD1|once|TRBV30|TRBJ1-6
CAWRRTGVNSPLHF
TGTGCCTGGAGACGGACAGGGGTTAATTCACCCCTCCACTTT
>TRBD2|NA|TRBV4-2|TRBJ2-3
CASSPGSGRDADTQYF
TGTGCCAGCAGCCCCGGATCAGGGAGGGACGCAGATACGCAGTATTTT
>TRBD1|few|TRBV6-1|TRBJ2-1
CASSESPTGYNEQFF
TGTGCCAGCAGTGAATCCCCGACAGGGTACAATGAGCAGTTCTTC
>NA|NA|TRBV30|TRBJ2-5
CAWSARGGGETQYF
TGTGCCTGGAGTGCCCGGGGAGGCGGAGAGACCCAGTACTTC
>TRBD2|NA|TRBV5-6|TRBJ2-3
CASSFKTSGESTDTQYF
TGTGCCAGCAGCTTCAAGACTAGCGGGGAGTCCACAGATACGCAGTATTTT
>TRBD2|NA|TRBV19|TRBJ2-3
CASSLGTSGGANTDTQYF
TGTGCCAGTAGTCTAGGGACTAGCGGGGGGGCAAACACAGATACGCAGTATTTT
>NA|NA|TRBV5-8|TRBJ2-3
CASPTPPGPSTDTQYF
TGTGCCAGCCCCACGCCACCGGGACCAAGCACAGATACGCAGTATTTT
>NA|NA|TRBV10-3|TRBJ2-2
CAIRIRDFDTGELFF
TGTGCCATCAGGATACGGGACTTCGACACCGGGGAGCTGTTTTTT
>TRBD1|NA|TRBV7-9|TRBJ1-5
CASSLTGGGYQPQHF
TGTGCCAGCAGCTTAACAGGGGGGGGGTATCAGCCCCAGCATTTT
>TRBD2|NA|TRBV19|TRBJ2-1
CASSGGTSGGNNEQFF
TGTGCCAGTAGTGGCGGGACTAGCGGGGGTAATAATGAGCAGTTCTTC
>TRBD1|NA|TRBV18|TRBJ2-5
CASSDRQGVETQYF
TGTGCCAGCTCCGACCGACAGGGAGTGGAGACCCAGTACTTC
>NA|NA|TRBV5-1|TRBJ1-4
CASSFGATNEKLFF
TGCGCCAGCAGCTTCGGGGCAACTAATGAAAAACTGTTTTTT
>NA|NA|TRBV7-2|TRBJ2-3
CASSLGEGSTDTQYF
TGTGCCAGCAGCTTAGGCGAAGGGAGCACAGATACGCAGTATTTT
>NA|NA|TRBV10-2|TRBJ2-6
CASRDSLRLAGANVLTF
TGCGCCAGCAGGGACAGCCTCAGGCTCGCTGGGGCCAACGTCCTGACTTTC
>TRBD2|NA|TRBV7-2|TRBJ2-3
CASSPGGLDHRDTQYF
TGTGCCAGCAGCCCAGGAGGACTAGACCACAGAGATACGCAGTATTTT
>TRBD1|NA|TRBV11-2|TRBJ2-3
CASSPRHGQESTDTQYF
TGTGCCAGCAGCCCAAGGCATGGACAGGAAAGCACAGATACGCAGTATTTT
>NA|NA|TRBV14|TRBJ1-4
CASSQIKAGLGEKLFF
TGTGCCAGCAGCCAAATTAAGGCGGGACTCGGTGAAAAACTGTTTTTT
>NA|NA|TRBV5-1|TRBJ2-2
CASSPLLNRDSLTGELFF
TGCGCCAGCAGCCCTCTGCTTAACCGGGACTCTCTCACCGGGGAGCTGTTTTTT
>NA|NA|TRBV5-1|TRBJ1-6
CASSLEEGGNSPLHF
TGCGCCAGCAGCTTGGAAGAGGGAGGAAATTCACCCCTCCACTTT
>TRBD1|few|TRBV12-5|TRBJ1-5
CASGSQHRGWGNQPQHF
TGTGCTAGTGGTTCGCAGCACAGGGGCTGGGGCAATCAGCCCCAGCATTTT
>TRBD1|NA|TRBV9|TRBJ1-2
CASSVEGGRDRPYTF
TGTGCCAGCAGCGTAGAGGGGGGGAGGGACAGACCCTACACCTTC
>TRBD1|NA|TRBV10-3|TRBJ1-2
CATRQGSGGYTF
TGTGCCACCAGACAGGGGTCGGGGGGCTACACCTTC
>NA|NA|TRBV21-1|TRBJ2-5
CASSKARQVQETQYF
TGTGCCAGCAGCAAAGCGCGACAGGTGCAAGAGACCCAGTACTTC
>TRBD1|NA|TRBV10-1|TRBJ1-2
CASSADRFYGYTF
TGCGCCAGCAGTGCGGACAGGTTCTATGGCTACACCTTC
>NA|NA|TRBV15|TRBJ2-3
CATSTRRTASTDTQYF
TGTGCCACCAGCACCCGTAGGACAGCTAGCACAGATACGCAGTATTTT
>NA|few|TRBV30|TRBJ1-1
CAWTSGIMNTEAFF
TGTGCCTGGACCAGTGGGATCATGAACACTGAAGCTTTCTTT
>NA|NA|TRBV9|TRBJ1-1
CASSNARLVTEAFF
TGTGCCAGCAGCAATGCTAGGTTGGTCACTGAAGCTTTCTTT
>NA|once|TRBV7-3|TRBJ1-2
CASSRGGGGGYTF
TGTGCCAGCAGCCGGGGCGGGGGTGGAGGCTACACCTTC
>TRBD1|NA|TRBV7-9|TRBJ2-3
CASSLQGVGTDTQYF
TGTGCCAGCAGCTTACAGGGGGTGGGCACAGATACGCAGTATTTT
>TRBD1|NA|TRBV5-8|TRBJ2-3
CASSAGLDRGADTQYF
TGTGCCAGCAGCGCCGGTTTGGACAGGGGGGCAGATACGCAGTATTTT
>NA|NA|TRBV19|TRBJ1-2
CASSPQQGLIYGYTF
TGTGCCAGTAGTCCCCAACAGGGTCTAATCTATGGCTACACCTTC